The 8 T cell receptor beta chains given below trace back to one sample, sequenced in a study of control samples from healthy donors and cancer patients. Some clones are missing from TCRdb's copy, which holds only in-frame ones; the method was immunoSEQ multiplex PCR. The profile shows tens of thousands of clones, about nine tenths of them singletons. Sequencing input: PBMCs. These receptors came from a woman aged 45-59 years with colorectal cancer.

The chain combines TRBV5-5 with TRBJ2-1, with 9 bases fitting TRBD1. The CDR3 length is 14 residues. V was clipped by 3 bases and J by 4 bases; unmatched bases: 2. Looked up from germline, CDR1 is SGHKS and CDR2 is YYEKEE (reference sequence). DNA of the CDR3: TGTGCCAGCAGCTCGGGACAGGGATACAATGAGCAGTTCTTC. Encoded protein: CASSSGQGYNEQFF.

The chain links TRBV7-8 to TRBJ1-1; no firm D call. Germline CDR1 and CDR2: SGHVS and FQNEAQ. V dropped 2 bases and J dropped 0 bases, with 7 bases sitting between them. This CDR3 is built from 14 residues. CDR3 amino acids: CASSLIGMNTEAFF. The CDR3 DNA is TGTGCCAGCAGCTTAATTGGGATGAACACTGAAGCTTTCTTT.

The V gene is TRBV6-5, the J gene TRBJ2-3; 10 bases are shared with TRBD2. The CDR3 is 14 residues long. Per germline, CDR1 MNHEY and CDR2 SVGAGI. V lost 6 bases to trimming and J lost 6 bases; unmatched junction nucleotides: 6. CDR3 in DNA: TGTGCCAGCAGAAGCCAGCGGGGGGGGGATACGCAGTATTTT. The encoded protein is CASRSQRGGDTQYF.

CDR3 bases: TGCGCCAGCAGCCCAGTGACAGGGGGTGGTACTGAAGCTTTCTTT. This sequence encodes CASSPVTGGGTEAFF. The gene calls are TRBV4-1 and TRBJ1-1; 9 nucleotides agree with TRBD1. J was trimmed by 5 bases and V by 4 bases; bases with no gene match: 8. The CDR3 contains 15 residues. The germline gives CDR1 MGHRA, CDR2 YSYEKL.

J is TRBJ1-3 and V is TRBV10-3; tentatively, D is TRBD1 (5 bases). CDR3 length equals 17 residues. V was shortened by 6 bases and J by 0 bases, with 18 bases between the two germline ends. The germline CDR1 and CDR2 sequences are ENHRY and SYGVKD. The CDR3 sequence: CAISPRGGGFSGNTIYF. CDR3 in DNA: TGTGCCATCAGCCCAAGGGGTGGGGGATTCTCTGGAAACACCATATATTTT.

The V call is TRBV10-2, the J call TRBJ1-2; TRBD1 matches 8 bases. CDR1 and CDR2 (germline): WSHSY, SAAADI. The CDR3 sequence is 16 residues long. J was trimmed by 5 bases and V by 3 bases; bases with no gene match: 11. The CDR3 sequence: CASSDGRQGAGYGYTF. The CDR3 DNA reads as TGCGCCAGCAGTGATGGGCGGCAGGGGGCTGGATATGGCTACACCTTC.

The chain recombines TRBV18 with TRBJ2-5; no clear D. From germline, CDR1 is KGHSH and CDR2 LQKENI. Deletions cut 4 bases from V and 2 bases from J, with 11 bases between. The CDR3 has 14 residues. The CDR3 sequence is CASSRTGVQETQYF. DNA for the CDR3: TGTGCCAGCTCACGAACGGGTGTTCAAGAGACCCAGTACTTC.

The chain employs TRBV7-8 and TRBJ1-2; D unresolved. V was pared by 5 bases and J by 5 bases, with 9 bases between. The CDR3 has 12 residues. Germline CDR1 is SGHVS and CDR2 is FQNEAQ. CDR3 sequence (DNA): TGTGCCAGCAGCGACCCTGGATATGGCTACACCTTC. This sequence encodes CASSDPGYGYTF.